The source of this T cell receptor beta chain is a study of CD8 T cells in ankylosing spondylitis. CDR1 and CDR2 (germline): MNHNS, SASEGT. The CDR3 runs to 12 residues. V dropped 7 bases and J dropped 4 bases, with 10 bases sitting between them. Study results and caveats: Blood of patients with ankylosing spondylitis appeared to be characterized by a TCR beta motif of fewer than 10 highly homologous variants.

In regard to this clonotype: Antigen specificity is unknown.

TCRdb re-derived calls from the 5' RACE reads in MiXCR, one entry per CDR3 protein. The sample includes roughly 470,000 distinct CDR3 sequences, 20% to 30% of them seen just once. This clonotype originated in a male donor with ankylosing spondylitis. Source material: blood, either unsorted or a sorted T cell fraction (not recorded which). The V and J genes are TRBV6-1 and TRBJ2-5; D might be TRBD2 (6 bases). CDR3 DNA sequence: TGTGCCAGCAAGGTGACTAGAGAGACCCAGTACTTC. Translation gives CASKVTRETQYF.